This is a list of T cell receptor beta chains from one sample in a study of control samples from healthy donors and cancer patients. Data came from immunoSEQ multiplex PCR; TCRdb stores just in-frame clones and leaves some out. This table has 110,000 or so clones, approximately 88% appearing once. Sequencing was carried out using blood. The receptors stem from a man between 45 and 60 years old in good health. The CDR3 runs from the conserved cysteine through the conserved F or W. Each record gives: CDR3 DNA, CDR3 protein, J gene, D gene, V gene, clone size. D genes are given only for firm matches. A row's size may be missing; if present it is once, few, many or a size class.

TGTGCCAGCAGCCAGACAGGGCTATACGAGCAGTACTTC,CASSQTGLYEQYF,TRBJ2-7,TRBD1,TRBV3-1/TRBV3-2,-
TGCGCCAGCAGCCCGAGACTAGCGGGTACAACCGGGGAGCTGTTTTTT,CASSPRLAGTTGELFF,TRBJ2-2,TRBD2,TRBV5-1,-
TGCAGTGCTAGAGGTACGGGTGAAGCTTTCTTT,CSARGTGEAFF,TRBJ1-1,-,TRBV20-1,many
TGTGCCAGTAGTATTTCGGGACGGAGCACAGATACGCAGTATTTT,CASSISGRSTDTQYF,TRBJ2-3,-,TRBV19,many
TGTGCCAGCTCACCACCACCCGGCCCAACGGCCTATGGCTACACCTTC,CASSPPPGPTAYGYTF,TRBJ1-2,-,TRBV18,-
TGTGCCAGCAGCTTACAGGCATCAGATACGCAGTATTTT,CASSLQASDTQYF,TRBJ2-3,-,TRBV7-9,-
TGCAGTGCTAGTGAAAGGGGAGGAAGCAATCAGCCCCAGCATTTT,CSASERGGSNQPQHF,TRBJ1-5,-,TRBV20-1,many
TGTGCCAGCAGTTCTAGTAGCAATCAGCCCCAGCATTTT,CASSSSSNQPQHF,TRBJ1-5,-,TRBV27,-
TGCAGCGTTGAGACAGGGTCTCCCGGGGAGCTGTTTTTT,CSVETGSPGELFF,TRBJ2-2,TRBD1,TRBV29-1,-
TGTGCCAGCAGCCATGGGCGCGTTGAAGCTTTCTTT,CASSHGRVEAFF,TRBJ1-1,-,TRBV14,-
TGCGCCACCTTACCGGGTCAAACATACGAGCAGTACTTC,CATLPGQTYEQYF,TRBJ2-7,-,TRBV10-2,-
TGTGCCAGCAGTACCCGCTCGACGAGGCGCGAGCAGTACTTC,CASSTRSTRREQYF,TRBJ2-7,-,TRBV2,-
TGTGCCAGTAGTATGCCCTCTGGACTAGCGGGGGAAGAGACCCAGTACTTC,CASSMPSGLAGEETQYF,TRBJ2-5,TRBD2,TRBV19,-
TGTGCCAGCAGTGAACTGGGCCCGGGTCAGCCCCAGCATTTT,CASSELGPGQPQHF,TRBJ1-5,-,TRBV2,-
TGTGCCAGCATGCAACAGGGACGAGAAAAACTGTTTTTT,CASMQQGREKLFF,TRBJ1-4,-,TRBV2,once
TGCGCCAGCAGCCACCCGGCACTAGCGGAGACAGATACGCAGTATTTT,CASSHPALAETDTQYF,TRBJ2-3,TRBD2,TRBV4-1,-
TGTGCCATCAGGTTGACAGGGGAAGAGACTGAAGCTTTCTTT,CAIRLTGEETEAFF,TRBJ1-1,TRBD1,TRBV10-3,once
TGTGCCAGCAGTTACAGGCGCGACGGCAGCTATGGCTACACCTTC,CASSYRRDGSYGYTF,TRBJ1-2,-,TRBV6-2/TRBV6-3,once
TGTGCCAGCAGCGTAGTGTCGGGGGGCGAGAATGAAAAACTGTTTTTT,CASSVVSGGENEKLFF,TRBJ1-4,-,TRBV9,-
TGTGCCAGCAGGATCCCCCCCCCGATCGGCTCCTACGAGCAGTACTTC,CASRIPPPIGSYEQYF,TRBJ2-7,-,TRBV27,-
TGTGCCAGCAGCCGAGGCGGGGGGGCCTACGAGCAGTACTTC,CASSRGGGAYEQYF,TRBJ2-7,TRBD2,TRBV5-4,-
TGCAGCGTTGTGCCGACAGGGCAAGAGACCCAGTACTTC,CSVVPTGQETQYF,TRBJ2-5,TRBD1,TRBV29-1,-
TGTGCCAGCAGCCTCGGGACACTCAACTATGGCTACACCTTC,CASSLGTLNYGYTF,TRBJ1-2,-,TRBV5-6,-
TGTGCCTGGAGATCGGACCGCATTCCTGGAAACACCATATATTTT,CAWRSDRIPGNTIYF,TRBJ1-3,-,TRBV30,-
TGTGCCAGCAGCTCCTCCGGGGGGGCGGGGGATACGCAGTATTTT,CASSSSGGAGDTQYF,TRBJ2-3,TRBD2,TRBV7-2,-
TGTGCCAGCAGTTTATCCGGGGGAGGCAATCAGCCCCAGCATTTT,CASSLSGGGNQPQHF,TRBJ1-5,-,TRBV27,once
TGCGCCAGCAGCTTGGCCGTAGGGGGGGGGCGTGAGACCCAGTACTTC,CASSLAVGGGRETQYF,TRBJ2-5,-,TRBV5-1,-
TGTGCCAGCAGTGATACGTCAGAGCAGCCCCAGCATTTT,CASSDTSEQPQHF,TRBJ1-5,-,TRBV2,-
TGTGCCAGCAGCCCGATAATAGACCGGACAGGGAGGTACGAGCAGTACTTC,CASSPIIDRTGRYEQYF,TRBJ2-7,TRBD1,TRBV14,-
TGCAGTGCTAGTGGCGATTGGGCTGAAGCTTTCTTT,CSASGDWAEAFF,TRBJ1-1,-,TRBV20-1,-
TGTGCCAGCAGTTATTTAGGGGACGAGAACACTGAAGCTTTCTTT,CASSYLGDENTEAFF,TRBJ1-1,-,TRBV6-5,-
TGTGCCAGTAGTATAGACTACAGGGATAGCGGTGAAAAACTGTTTTTT,CASSIDYRDSGEKLFF,TRBJ1-4,-,TRBV19,-
TGCGCCAGCAGCTCAAATCTGGGACAGAGGAACACTGAAGCTTTCTTT,CASSSNLGQRNTEAFF,TRBJ1-1,TRBD1,TRBV5-1,-
TGTGCCAGCAGCTTACCAGGCACAGATACGCAGTATTTT,CASSLPGTDTQYF,TRBJ2-3,-,TRBV7-2,-
TGCGCCAGCAGCCCCGGGCTCCTAGGCAATGAGCAGTTCTTC,CASSPGLLGNEQFF,TRBJ2-1,-,TRBV4-3,-
TGTGCCAGCAGCTTAAGGGTGCTCAGCTACGAGCAGTACTTC,CASSLRVLSYEQYF,TRBJ2-7,-,TRBV7-2,-
TGCAGCGTTGACAGGGTGGATTATGGCTACACCTTC,CSVDRVDYGYTF,TRBJ1-2,-,TRBV29-1,-
TGTGCCAGCAGCTTGGCGTACGGGGTCACTGAAGCTTTCTTT,CASSLAYGVTEAFF,TRBJ1-1,-,TRBV5-4,-